The T cell receptor (beta chain) described here comes from a study of T cells in Graves' hyperthyroidism and ophthalmopathy. Looking at the study overall: At the time of initial diagnosis and before any treatment, peripheral blood was collected.

Amplified TCR beta CDR3 regions came from RNA transcripts. The HTBI primer set served for first-round RT-PCR of the TCR CDR3. TCRdb processed the multiplex PCR reads anew with MiXCR; each CDR3 protein has one entry. The sample shows more than 550,000 distinct CDR3 sequences, around 19% of them seen only once. From germline, CDR1 is MNHEY and CDR2 SVGEGT. The germline V and J ends were trimmed by 0 bases and 4 bases, with 10 bases remaining between them. The CDR3 consists of 16 residues. The hyperthyroidism patients had all been newly diagnosed, and their disease duration was under 2 months. Their ages ranged from 18 to 65 years. Used for diagnoses were clinical symptoms, serum thyroxine and TRAb, thyroid ultrasound and orbital computed tomography. Blood dates from first hyperthyroidism diagnosis, before any ophthalmopathy symptoms.

The V and J genes are TRBV6-2 or TRBV6-3 and TRBJ2-6; D unclear. The clonotype originates from a woman aged 45-60 years with Graves' hyperthyroidism that later progressed to Graves' ophthalmopathy. Sequenced material: blood. Here the CDR3 DNA reads TGTGCCAGCAGTTACTCGATGGCTCCCGGGGCCAACGTCCTGACTTTC. It codes for CASSYSMAPGANVLTF.